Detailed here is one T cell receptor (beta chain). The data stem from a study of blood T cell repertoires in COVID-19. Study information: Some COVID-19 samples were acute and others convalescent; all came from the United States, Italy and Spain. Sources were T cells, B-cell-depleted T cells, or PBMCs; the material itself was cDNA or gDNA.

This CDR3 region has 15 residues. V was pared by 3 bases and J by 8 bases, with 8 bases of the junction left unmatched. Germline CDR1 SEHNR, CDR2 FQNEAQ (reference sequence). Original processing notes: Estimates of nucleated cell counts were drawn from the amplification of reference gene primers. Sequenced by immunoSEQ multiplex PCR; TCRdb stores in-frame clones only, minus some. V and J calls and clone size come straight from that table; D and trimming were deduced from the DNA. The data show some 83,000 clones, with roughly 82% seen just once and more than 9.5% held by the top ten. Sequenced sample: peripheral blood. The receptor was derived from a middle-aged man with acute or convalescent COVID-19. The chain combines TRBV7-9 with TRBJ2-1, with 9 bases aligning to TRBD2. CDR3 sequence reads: CASSFGSSGTYEQFF. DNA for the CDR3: TGTGCCAGCAGCTTTGGGTCTAGCGGGACCTATGAGCAGTTCTTC.